This T cell receptor (beta chain) was retrieved from a study of T-cell reconstitution after alpha-beta-depleted transplantation in children. Findings and limits, study-wide: Reportedly, roughly two months post-transplant, alpha-beta T cells arose from several hundred expanded graft clones.

Unique molecular identifiers featured in how the TCRbeta library was prepared. TCRdb reanalysed the PCR reads using MiXCR and keeps one entry per CDR3 protein. The sample carries around 670,000 distinct CDR3 sequences, around 14% recorded once. Concerning this clonotype: Its target is not known.

The CDR3 has 14 amino acids. V was cut by 7 bases and J by 5 bases, with 18 bases left in between. CDR1 MDHEN and CDR2 SYDVKM come from the germline V gene. The source material was PBMCs, sampled before TCRalphabeta/CD19-depleted stem cell transplant. The rearrangement joins TRBV28 to TRBJ2-7, with D tentatively TRBD2 (5 bases). This clonotype originated in a girl aged 2 to 9 with congenital amegakaryocytic thrombocytopenia, due to receive a stem cell transplant. CDR3 nucleotide sequence: TGTGCCAGCAAAAACCCGAGAGGGTTCGACGAGCAGTACTTC. Its translation: CASKNPRGFDEQYF.